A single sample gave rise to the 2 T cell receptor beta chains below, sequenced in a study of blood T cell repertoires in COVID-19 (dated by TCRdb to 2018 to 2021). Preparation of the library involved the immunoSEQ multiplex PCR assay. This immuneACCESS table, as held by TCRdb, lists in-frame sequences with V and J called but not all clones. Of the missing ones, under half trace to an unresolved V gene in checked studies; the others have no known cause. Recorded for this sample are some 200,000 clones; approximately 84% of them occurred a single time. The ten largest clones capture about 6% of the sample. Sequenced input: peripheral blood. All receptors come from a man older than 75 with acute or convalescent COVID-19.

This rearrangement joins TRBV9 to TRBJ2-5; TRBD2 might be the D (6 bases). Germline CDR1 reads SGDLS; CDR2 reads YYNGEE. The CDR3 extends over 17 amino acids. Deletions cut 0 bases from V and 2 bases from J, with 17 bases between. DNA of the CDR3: TGTGCCAGCAGCGTAGGATTGTTGGGGAGGTCTCAAGAGACCCAGTACTTC. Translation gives CASSVGLLGRSQETQYF.

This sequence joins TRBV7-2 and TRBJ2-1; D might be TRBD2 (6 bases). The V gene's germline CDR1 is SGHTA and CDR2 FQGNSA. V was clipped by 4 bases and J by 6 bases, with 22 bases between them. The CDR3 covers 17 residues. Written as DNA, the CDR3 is TGTGCCAGCAGCTCCGCCGACCAAGGGCGGGACGGCAATGAGCAGTTCTTC. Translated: CASSSADQGRDGNEQFF.